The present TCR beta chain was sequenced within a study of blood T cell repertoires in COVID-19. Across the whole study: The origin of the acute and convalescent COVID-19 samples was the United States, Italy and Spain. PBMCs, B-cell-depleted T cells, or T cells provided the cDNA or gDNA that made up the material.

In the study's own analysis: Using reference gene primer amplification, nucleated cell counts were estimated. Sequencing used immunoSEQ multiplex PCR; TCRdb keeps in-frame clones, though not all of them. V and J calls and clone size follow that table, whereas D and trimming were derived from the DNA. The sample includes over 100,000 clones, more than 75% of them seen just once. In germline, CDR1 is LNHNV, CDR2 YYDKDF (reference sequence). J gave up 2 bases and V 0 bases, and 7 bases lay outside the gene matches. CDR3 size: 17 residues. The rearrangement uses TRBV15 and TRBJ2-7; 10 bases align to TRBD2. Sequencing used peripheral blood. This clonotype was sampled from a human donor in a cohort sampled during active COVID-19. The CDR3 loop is CATSRDYTSGAPYEQYF. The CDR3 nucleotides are TGTGCCACCAGCAGAGATTATACTAGCGGGGCCCCCTACGAGCAGTACTTC.